Shown below are 20 T cell receptor beta chains from a single sample sequenced in a study of somatic mutations in cytotoxic T cells in rheumatoid arthritis. Sequencing was performed with immunoSEQ multiplex PCR; in TCRdb, only in-frame clones are kept and a portion is missing. The sample yields approximately 30,000 clones, roughly 82% seen once. The specimen was CD8+ T cells sorted from blood. The origin of the receptors is a man between 50 and 59 years old in good health.

The chain employs TRBV6-5 and TRBJ2-1; TRBD2 matches at 9 bases. The CDR3 extends over 15 amino acids. V dropped 3 bases and J dropped 4; count of bases not matched to a gene: 4. Germline CDR1 and CDR2: MNHEY and SVGAGI. CDR3 nucleotide sequence: TGTGCCAGCAGTTATCGGCTAGCGGGGTACAATGAGCAGTTCTTC. It specifies CASSYRLAGYNEQFF.

V and J are TRBV29-1 and TRBJ1-2; perhaps TRBD1 as D (5 bases). With 1 base removed from V and 4 bases from J, the gap between germline ends came to 16 bases. The CDR3 has 15 residues. Germline V gene data show CDR1 as SQVTM and CDR2 as ANQGSEA. In nucleotides, the CDR3 is TGCAGCGTTGAAGTTCCAGGGAGGAGATCCTATGGCTACACCTTC. It translates to CSVEVPGRRSYGYTF.

The chain uses TRBV6-5 and TRBJ2-3; 9 bases are a match to TRBD1. Per germline, CDR1 MNHEY and CDR2 SVGAGI. The CDR3 consists of 16 residues. With 0 bases clipped from V and 2 bases from J, the junction kept 3 bases outside the gene matches. Written as DNA, the CDR3 is TGTGCCAGCAGTTACTCTGGACAGGGGATCACAGATACGCAGTATTTT. This gives the protein CASSYSGQGITDTQYF.

The chain has TRBV2 and TRBJ2-7, with D tentatively TRBD2 (5 bases). The CDR3 is made up of 12 amino acids. Trimming pared 7 bases from V and 5 bases from J, leaving 12 bases between. Per the germline V gene, CDR1 is SNHLY and CDR2 is FYNNEI. The CDR3 DNA sequence: TGTGCCAGCACCGGACGGAGGAACGAGCAGTACTTC. This gives the protein CASTGRRNEQYF.

The chain uses TRBV7-9 and TRBJ2-1; 13 bases are a match to TRBD2. With V trimmed by 5 bases and J by 0 bases, 7 bases remained unmatched. Germline lookup yields CDR1 SEHNR and CDR2 FQNEAQ (reference sequence). The CDR3 consists of 18 residues. CDR3 nucleotide sequence: TGTGCCAGCAGCGGGCCGGGACTAGCGGGACGCTCCTACAATGAGCAGTTCTTC. Protein: CASSGPGLAGRSYNEQFF.

This clone was observed a single time. The V and J genes are TRBV7-9 and TRBJ2-5; 9 bases are a match to TRBD2. V shed 5 bases and J 4 bases; nucleotides not matched to a gene: 11. Germline CDR1 is SEHNR and CDR2 is FQNEAQ (reference sequence). The length of the CDR3 is 16 residues. The CDR3, as DNA: TGTGCCAGCAGCCCCCGCGTAGCGGGAGAAGGAGAGACCCAGTACTTC. It is translated as CASSPRVAGEGETQYF. The entire variable domain, with the rest obtained from reference TRBV7-9 and TRBJ2-5, is as follows: DTGVSQNPRHKITKRGQNVTFRCDPISEHNRLYWYRQTLGQGPEFLTYFQNEAQLEKSRLLSDRFSAERPKGSFSTLEIQRTEQGDSAMYLCASSPRVAGEGETQYFGPGTRLLVL.

The chain couples TRBV29-1 to TRBJ2-1; D is uncertain. The germline V gene encodes CDR1 SQVTM and CDR2 ANQGSEA. The germline V and J ends were trimmed by 5 bases and 6 bases, with 14 bases remaining between them. The CDR3 has 13 residues. The CDR3 DNA sequence: TGCAGCGTTCTCTCCCCAAACAGCAATGAGCAGTTCTTC. Amino acid sequence: CSVLSPNSNEQFF.

With respect to this clone: A much larger clone lies a single base off, so this may be a read error. This sequence joins TRBV6-4 and TRBJ1-1; D is undetermined. This CDR3 has 14 amino acids. The germline V gene encodes CDR1 MRHNA and CDR2 SNTAGT. V was trimmed by 3 bases and J by 1 base, leaving 9 bases between them. CDR3 in amino acids: CASSERAENTEAFF. The CDR3 nucleotides are TGTGCCAGCAGTGAAAGGGCAGAGAACACTGAAGCTTTCTTT.

This chain connects TRBV11-3 to TRBJ2-5; TRBD2 agrees at 13 bases. CDR1 SGHNT and CDR2 YENEEA come from the germline V gene. The CDR3 length is 17 residues. Trimming took 3 bases from V and 5 from J; bases not matched to a gene: 9. The CDR3 nucleotides read TGTGCCAGCAGCTTTGGGACTAGCGGGATTCTTGGGGAGACCCAGTACTTC. It translates to CASSFGTSGILGETQYF.

The chain has TRBV27 and TRBJ2-5; 7 bases agree with TRBD2. The trim removed 6 bases at V and 5 bases at J, leaving 9 bases unmatched. CDR3 length: 14 residues. Germline lookup yields CDR1 MNHEY and CDR2 SMNVEV (reference sequence). CDR3 sequence (DNA): TGTGCCAGCAGACCAGGGAGGGCCAGTGAGACCCAGTACTTC. Its protein product is CASRPGRASETQYF.

The chain has TRBV27 and TRBJ2-6; D is uncertain. In germline, CDR1 is MNHEY, CDR2 SMNVEV (reference sequence). This CDR3 comprises 15 residues. The V and J ends lost 2 bases and 2 bases respectively, with 7 bases between them. In nucleotides, the CDR3 is TGTGCCAGCAGTTTAGGGGTGGCTGGGGCCAACGTCCTGACTTTC. It codes for CASSLGVAGANVLTF.

The chain carries TRBV10-3 and TRBJ2-7; 7 bases are shared with TRBD1. The CDR3 extends over 15 amino acids. The junction had 7 bases not matched to a gene; V was cut back by 2 bases and J by 3 bases. Germline V lookup: CDR1 ENHRY, CDR2 SYGVKD. In DNA, the CDR3 is TGTGCCATCAGTGAGGGGGACAGAAGCCTCTACGAGCAGTACTTC. Translation: CAISEGDRSLYEQYF.

This clone has more than one count but fewer than ten. The chain joins TRBV25-1 to TRBJ1-1; TRBD1 is a possible D gene (5 bases). The germline CDR1 and CDR2 sequences are MGHDK and SYGVNS. V shed 9 bases and J shed 4 bases, with 15 bases lying between them. There are 13 residues in the CDR3. The CDR3 is CASKRGGSTEAFF. The CDR3 bases are TGTGCCAGTAAGCGGGGGGGGTCCACTGAAGCTTTCTTT.

This rearrangement joins TRBV27 to TRBJ1-1, with D possibly matching TRBD1 (5 bases). This CDR3 is built from 12 residues. Germline CDR1 reads MNHEY; CDR2 reads SMNVEV (reference sequence). Deletions cut 7 bases from V and 13 bases from J, with 19 bases between. In DNA, the CDR3 is TGTGCCAGCACAGGGCAGGATGGTGTGGGTTTCTTT. It encodes CASTGQDGVGFF.

The chain combines TRBV10-3 with TRBJ1-1; 8 nucleotides line up with TRBD1. Unmatched junction bases numbered 7, after V lost 5 bases and J lost 5 bases. This CDR3 contains 14 residues. Looked up from germline, CDR1 is ENHRY and CDR2 is SYGVKD. CDR3 protein: CAISPSDRETEAFF. The DNA of the CDR3 is TGTGCCATCAGTCCTTCGGACAGGGAAACTGAAGCTTTCTTT.

The chain couples TRBV6-5 to TRBJ2-7; 8 bases align to TRBD1. Germline V gene data show CDR1 as MNHEY and CDR2 as SVGAGI. The CDR3 covers 13 residues. V gave up 4 bases and J gave up 9 bases; unmatched junction bases: 8. This CDR3 reads CASSSGGRRRQYF. The DNA for the CDR3 is TGTGCCAGCAGTTCAGGGGGCCGCCGGCGGCAGTACTTC.

The genes are TRBV5-1 and TRBJ2-5; 10 nucleotides match TRBD2. After removal of 0 bases from V and 3 bases from J, the junction contained 5 bases not matched to a gene. The CDR3 covers 16 residues. Germline V CDR1 and CDR2: SGHRS, YFSETQ. The CDR3 DNA sequence: TGCGCCAGCAGCTTGGTGGGCCTAGCGGGGGAAGAGACCCAGTACTTC. The encoded protein is CASSLVGLAGEETQYF.

This clone was recorded a few times. This sequence joins TRBV2 and TRBJ1-5; D not certain. The germline V and J ends were trimmed by 3 bases and 1 base, with 16 bases remaining between them. Germline assignment: CDR1 SNHLY and CDR2 FYNNEI. This CDR3 region has 17 residues. The CDR3 bases are TGTGCCAGCAGTGAGTATTTCCGGGGAGGGAGCAATCAGCCCCAGCATTTT. It is translated as CASSEYFRGGSNQPQHF.

CDR3 region: CASSDSTSGDNNEQFF. As DNA, the CDR3 is TGTGCCAGCAGTGACTCGACTAGCGGAGATAACAATGAGCAGTTCTTC. The chain links TRBV6-4 to TRBJ2-1; 9 bases agree with TRBD2. The germline V gene has CDR1 MRHNA and CDR2 SNTAGT. Trimming at V came to 0 bases and at J to 5 bases, leaving 5 bases not matched to a gene. The CDR3 extends over 16 amino acids.

The chain joins TRBV7-9 to TRBJ1-2; no clear D. Germline V gene data show CDR1 as SEHNR and CDR2 as FQNEAQ (reference sequence). V gave up 1 base and J gave up 9 bases, with 6 bases separating them. The CDR3 extends over 11 amino acids. As DNA, the CDR3 is TGTGCCAGCAGCTTAGGAGGAAGCTACACCTTC. Translation gives CASSLGGSYTF. The variable domain in full, with the rest retrieved from reference TRBV7-9 and TRBJ1-2, is DTGVSQNPRHKITKRGQNVTFRCDPISEHNRLYWYRQTLGQGPEFLTYFQNEAQLEKSRLLSDRFSAERPKGSFSTLEIQRTEQGDSAMYLCASSLGGSYTFGSGTRLTVV.